The present TCR beta chain was sequenced within a study of regulatory T cells in long-lasting Graves disease. Time point of the sample: newly diagnosed GD, antithyroid drugs for less than 3 months. The TCR library was made from RNA extracted from PBMCs. According to the study, TCR beta libraries were built with iRepertoire HTBI primers and CDR3-region Arm-PCR. TCRdb passed the multiplex PCR reads through MiXCR, listing each CDR3 protein once. Among around 480,000 distinct CDR3 sequences listed, around 15% were seen once. This clonotype appeared a single time. A much larger clonotype is one base distant, so this may be a read error. This CDR3 spans 16 amino acids. Germline CDR1 reads SGHAT; CDR2 reads FQNNGV. The V and J ends lost 5 bases and 11 bases, in that order; junction bases with no gene match: 15. The sample was also reused in another study, on T cells in Graves' hyperthyroidism and ophthalmopathy.

V is TRBV11-2 and J is TRBJ1-5, with 10 positions matching TRBD1. Sequences were derived from peripheral blood mononuclear cells (PBMCs), sampled at new diagnosis, from a patient treated with antithyroid drugs. This clonotype originated in a man in his forties with Graves disease. This CDR3 is CASSPARTGGPSTQHF. DNA of the CDR3: TGTGCCAGCAGCCCCGCGAGGACAGGGGGGCCTTCGACCCAGCATTTT.